Following are 9 T cell receptor beta chains from one sample sequenced in a study of T cell responses to AZD1222 COVID-19 vaccine. TCRdb keeps only in-frame clones here, not all; method: immunoSEQ multiplex PCR. The repertoire holds more than 110,000 clones, with 70% to 90% as singletons. The sample here was peripheral blood, taken on day 0 of AZD1222 vaccination. These receptors came from an adult in good health.

The chain recombines TRBV25-1 with TRBJ1-6; D call uncertain. The CDR3 is 12 residues long. Trimming shortened V by 8 bases and J by 5 bases, and 7 bases separated the two germline ends. Germline V lookup: CDR1 MGHDK, CDR2 SYGVNS. CDR3 in amino acids: CASEKNNSPLHF. The DNA of the CDR3 is TGTGCCAGCGAAAAAAATAATTCACCCCTCCACTTT.

This sequence joins TRBV5-6 and TRBJ2-2; D is perhaps TRBD2 (5 bases). Germline lookup yields CDR1 SGHDT and CDR2 YYEEEE. V was clipped by 0 bases and J by 1 base, with 10 bases between them. The CDR3 totals 16 residues. CDR3 in DNA: TGTGCCAGCAGCTTGGGGGGTGCGGGGAACACCGGGGAGCTGTTTTTT. Its translation: CASSLGGAGNTGELFF.

This clone occurred a few times. The rearrangement joins TRBV10-3 to TRBJ1-2; TRBD1 aligns across 7 bases. The ends lost 10 bases at V and 3 bases at J; junction bases unmatched: 17. Germline assignment: CDR1 ENHRY and CDR2 SYGVKD. This CDR3 has 16 residues. The DNA for the CDR3 is TGTGCCACCGAAGCGACCGAGGGGGCGCAGGACTATGGCTACACCTTC. Translation gives CATEATEGAQDYGYTF.

The chain employs TRBV18 and TRBJ1-1; D unresolved. This CDR3 spans 14 amino acids. Germline V gene data show CDR1 as KGHSH and CDR2 as LQKENI. Trimming pared 7 bases from V and 3 bases from J, leaving 15 bases between. This CDR3 reads CASLPDLDDTEAFF. In DNA form, the CDR3 reads TGTGCCAGCTTGCCAGACCTTGATGACACTGAAGCTTTCTTT.

V gene TRBV30 combines with J gene TRBJ1-3; D is ambiguous. V was clipped by 4 bases and J by 0 bases, with 16 bases between them. This CDR3 is built from 16 residues. CDR1 is GTSNPN and CDR2 is SVGIG in the germline V gene (reference sequence). The chain's CDR3 is CAWNLHASVSGNTIYF. In DNA form, the CDR3 reads TGTGCCTGGAACCTACATGCCTCCGTCTCTGGAAACACCATATATTTT.

This chain links TRBV16 with TRBJ1-1; TRBD1 is a possible D gene (5 bases). V was clipped by 3 bases and J by 1 base, with 18 bases between them. CDR3 length: 17 amino acids. The germline V gene encodes CDR1 KGHSY and CDR2 FQNENV. The CDR3 sequence: CASSHFRRLGGNTEAFF. The DNA of the CDR3 is TGTGCCAGCAGCCATTTCCGACGACTGGGGGGGAACACTGAAGCTTTCTTT.

The CDR3 sequence: CASSQARVGYTF. The DNA of the CDR3 is TGTGCCAGCAGCCAAGCAAGGGTAGGCTACACCTTC. This rearrangement joins TRBV3-1 (or the pseudogene TRBV3-2) to TRBJ1-2; no clear D. CDR1 LGHDT and CDR2 YNNKEL come from the germline V gene (reference sequence). V was trimmed by 1 base and J by 8 bases, leaving 8 bases between them. The CDR3 loop spans 12 amino acids.

The chain links TRBV6-2 or TRBV6-3 to TRBJ1-1, with no clear D. The V gene's germline CDR1 is MNHEY and CDR2 SVGEGT. The CDR3 runs to 13 residues. The germline V and J ends were trimmed by 2 bases and 2 bases, with 6 bases remaining between them. This chain's CDR3 is CASSYKENTEAFF. CDR3 in DNA: TGTGCCAGCAGTTACAAAGAAAACACTGAAGCTTTCTTT.

The CDR3 region is CATRAVNTEAFF. CDR3 DNA: TGTGCCACCAGGGCGGTGAACACTGAAGCTTTCTTT. The chain links TRBV19 to TRBJ1-1, with a possible D match to TRBD1 (5 bases). Germline V gene lookup returns CDR1 LNHDA and CDR2 SQIVND (reference sequence). The CDR3 is 12 amino acids. Trimming removed 10 bases at V and 0 bases at J, with 9 bases between. The variable domain in full, with the rest retrieved from reference TRBV19 and TRBJ1-1, is DGGITQSPKYLFRKEGQNVTLSCEQNLNHDAMYWYRQDPGQGLRLIYYSQIVNDFQKGDIAEGYSVSREKKESFPLTVTSAQKNPTAFYLCATRAVNTEAFFGQGTRLTVV.